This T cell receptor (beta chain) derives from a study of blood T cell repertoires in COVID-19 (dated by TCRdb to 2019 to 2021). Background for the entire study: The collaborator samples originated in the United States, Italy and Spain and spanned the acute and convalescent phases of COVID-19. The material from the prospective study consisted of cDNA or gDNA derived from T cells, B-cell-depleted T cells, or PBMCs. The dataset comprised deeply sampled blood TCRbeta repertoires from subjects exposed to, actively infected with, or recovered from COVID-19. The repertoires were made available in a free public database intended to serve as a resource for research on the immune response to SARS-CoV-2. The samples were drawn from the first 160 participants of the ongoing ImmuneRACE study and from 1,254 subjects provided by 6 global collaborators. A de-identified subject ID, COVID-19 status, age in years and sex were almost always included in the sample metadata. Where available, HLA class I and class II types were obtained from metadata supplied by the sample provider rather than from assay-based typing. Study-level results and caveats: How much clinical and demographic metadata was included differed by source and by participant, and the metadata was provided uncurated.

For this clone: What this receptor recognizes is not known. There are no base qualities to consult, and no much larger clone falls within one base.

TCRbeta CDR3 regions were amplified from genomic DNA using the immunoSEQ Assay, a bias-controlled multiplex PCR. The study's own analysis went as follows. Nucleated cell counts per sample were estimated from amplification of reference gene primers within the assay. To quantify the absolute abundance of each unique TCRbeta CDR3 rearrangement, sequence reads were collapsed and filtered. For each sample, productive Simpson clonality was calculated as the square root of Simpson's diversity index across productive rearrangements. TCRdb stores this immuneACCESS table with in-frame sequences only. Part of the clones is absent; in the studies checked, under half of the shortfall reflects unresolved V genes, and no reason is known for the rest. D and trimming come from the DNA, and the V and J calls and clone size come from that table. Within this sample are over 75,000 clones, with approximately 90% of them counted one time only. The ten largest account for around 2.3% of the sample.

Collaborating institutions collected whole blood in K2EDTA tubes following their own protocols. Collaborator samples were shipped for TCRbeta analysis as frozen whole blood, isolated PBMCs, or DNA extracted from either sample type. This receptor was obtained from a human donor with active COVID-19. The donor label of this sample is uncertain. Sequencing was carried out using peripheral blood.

The nucleotide sequence is given as TGTGCCAGCAGTTTATGGTTCCAACAGAATTCACCCCTCCACTTT. Translated, it reads CASSLWFQQNSPLHF. The sequence joins TRBV27 to TRBJ1-6, with no confidently assigned D gene. CDR1 MNHEY and CDR2 SMNVEV are derived from the germline V gene (reference sequence). The CDR3, from cysteine to phenylalanine, totals 15 residues. The entry retains the CDR3 DNA only, 45 bases that are in frame from base 1. At the junction V is shortened by 1 base and J by 7 bases, with 11 bases in between.